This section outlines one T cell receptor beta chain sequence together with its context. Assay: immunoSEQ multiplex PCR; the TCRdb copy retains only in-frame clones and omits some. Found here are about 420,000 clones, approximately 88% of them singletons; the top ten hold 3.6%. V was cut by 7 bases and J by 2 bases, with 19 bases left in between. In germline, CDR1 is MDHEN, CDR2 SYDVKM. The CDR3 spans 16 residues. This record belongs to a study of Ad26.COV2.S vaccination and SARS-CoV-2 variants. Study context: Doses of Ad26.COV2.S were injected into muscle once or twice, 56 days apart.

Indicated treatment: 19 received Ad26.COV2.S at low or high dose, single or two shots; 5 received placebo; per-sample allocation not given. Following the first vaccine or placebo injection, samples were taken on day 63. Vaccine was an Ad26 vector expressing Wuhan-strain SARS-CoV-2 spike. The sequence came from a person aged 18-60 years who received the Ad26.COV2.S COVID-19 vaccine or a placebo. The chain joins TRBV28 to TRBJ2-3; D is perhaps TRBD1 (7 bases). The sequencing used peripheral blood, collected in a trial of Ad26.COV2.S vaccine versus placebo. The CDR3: CASIHRRGRNTDTQYF. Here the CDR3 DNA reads TGTGCCAGCATCCATAGGAGGGGGCGGAACACAGATACGCAGTATTTT.